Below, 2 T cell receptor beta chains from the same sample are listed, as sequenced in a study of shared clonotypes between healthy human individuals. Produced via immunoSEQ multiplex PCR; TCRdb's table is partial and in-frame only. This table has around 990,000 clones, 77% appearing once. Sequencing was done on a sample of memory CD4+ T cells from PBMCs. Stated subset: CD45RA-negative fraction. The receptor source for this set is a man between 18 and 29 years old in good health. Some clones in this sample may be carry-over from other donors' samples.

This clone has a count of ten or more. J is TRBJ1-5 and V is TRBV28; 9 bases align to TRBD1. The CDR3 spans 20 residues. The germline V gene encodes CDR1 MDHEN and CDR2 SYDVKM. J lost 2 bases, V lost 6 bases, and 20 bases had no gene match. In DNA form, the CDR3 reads TGTGCCAGCAGGTCATTTTGGGCCGGGGACAGGGTGGGAGGCAATCAGCCCCAGCATTTT. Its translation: CASRSFWAGDRVGGNQPQHF.

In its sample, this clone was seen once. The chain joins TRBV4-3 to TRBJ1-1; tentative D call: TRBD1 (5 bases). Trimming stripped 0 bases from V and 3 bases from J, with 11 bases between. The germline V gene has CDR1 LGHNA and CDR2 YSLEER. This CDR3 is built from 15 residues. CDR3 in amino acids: CASSQDWGVDTEAFF. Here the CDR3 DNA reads TGCGCCAGCAGCCAAGATTGGGGGGTCGACACTGAAGCTTTCTTT.